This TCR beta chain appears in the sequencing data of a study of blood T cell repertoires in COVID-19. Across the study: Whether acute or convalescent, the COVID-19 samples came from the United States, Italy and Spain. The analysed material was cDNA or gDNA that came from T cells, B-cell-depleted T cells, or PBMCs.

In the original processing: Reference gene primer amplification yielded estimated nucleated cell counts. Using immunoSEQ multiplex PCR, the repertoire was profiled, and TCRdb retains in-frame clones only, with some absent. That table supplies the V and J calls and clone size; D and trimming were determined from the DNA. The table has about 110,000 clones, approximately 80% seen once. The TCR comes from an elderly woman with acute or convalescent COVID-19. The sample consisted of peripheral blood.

The DNA of the CDR3 is TGTGCCACCGACCCCAGGGGGGCGCTTCGTGGCTACACCTTC. This translates into CATDPRGALRGYTF. The rearrangement links TRBV6-5 to TRBJ1-2; 7 nucleotides match TRBD1. This CDR3 contains 14 residues. V trimming: 10 bases; J trimming: 7 bases; junction bases outside the gene matches: 15. Germline values: CDR1 MNHEY, CDR2 SVGAGI.